What follows are 6 T cell receptor beta chains derived from one specimen sequenced in a study of OX40 agonist ivuxolimab in advanced cancers. Libraries came from the immunoSEQ multiplex PCR assay. TCRdb obtained this table from immuneACCESS and retained in-frame rearrangements with V and J assigned. These tables miss some clones; where compared with another copy, unresolved V genes account for less than half of the shortfall, and the remainder is unexplained. The sample includes 85,000 to 90,000 clones, with approximately 85% observed a single time. The biggest ten clones account for approximately 0.22% of the sample. Source: CD4+ or CD8+ T cells sorted from blood, taken in a trial of the OX40 agonist ivuxolimab. The receptors originated from an adult with an advanced solid tumor such as melanoma, head and neck, liver or kidney cancer.

This clone was seen a single time. The genes are TRBV27 and TRBJ2-5; tentatively, D is TRBD1 or TRBD2 (5 bases each). V lost 5 bases and J 5 bases, leaving 15 bases between the germline ends. This CDR3 comprises 14 residues. The V gene's germline CDR1 is MNHEY and CDR2 SMNVEV (reference sequence). The CDR3 protein is CASSPGHRGETQYF. CDR3 coding DNA: TGTGCCAGCAGTCCGGGGCACCGCGGGGAGACCCAGTACTTC.

The rearrangement joins TRBV18 to TRBJ1-5; 11 bases map to TRBD1. The CDR3 has 16 amino acids. V gave up 6 bases and J gave up 6 bases; unmatched junction bases: 10. Germline loops: CDR1 KGHSH, CDR2 LQKENI. The CDR3, as DNA: TGTGCCAGCTCTCAACTGGGACAGGGGGGGGGTCAGCCCCAGCATTTT. It yields the protein CASSQLGQGGGQPQHF. Full variable domain (remainder filled in from reference TRBV18 and TRBJ1-5): NAGVMQNPRHLVRRRGQEARLRCSPMKGHSHVYWYRQLPEEGLKFMVYLQKENIIDESGMPKERFSAEFPKEGPSILRIQQVVRGDSAAYFCASSQLGQGGGQPQHFGDGTRLSIL.

The chain carries TRBV10-3 and TRBJ2-7; 11 nucleotides align to TRBD2. CDR3 length equals 16 residues. With V trimmed by 0 bases and J by 6 bases, 7 bases remained unmatched. In germline, CDR1 is ENHRY, CDR2 SYGVKD. CDR3 sequence reads: CAISESVAGGPVEQYF. The CDR3 bases are TGTGCCATCAGTGAGTCCGTAGCGGGAGGGCCTGTCGAGCAGTACTTC.

V gene TRBV5-1 combines with J gene TRBJ1-3; no definite D call. This CDR3 contains 16 residues. Trimming took off 4 bases at V and 1 base at J, with 15 bases between the two ends. Germline CDR1 and CDR2: SGHRS and YFSETQ. CDR3 amino acids: CASSLEGATSGNTIYF. CDR3 coding DNA: TGCGCCAGCAGCCTGGAGGGAGCCACATCTGGAAACACCATATATTTT.

This clone was seen just once. The chain is built from TRBV7-8 and TRBJ2-1; D unresolved. This CDR3 comprises 12 residues. V lost 5 bases, J lost 10 bases, and 12 bases lay in between. The germline V gene has CDR1 SGHVS and CDR2 FQNEAQ. CDR3 amino acids: CASSPLGLEQFF. The CDR3 DNA reads TGTGCCAGCAGCCCCCTCGGCCTAGAGCAGTTCTTC. The entire variable domain, with the rest obtained from reference TRBV7-8 and TRBJ2-1, is as follows: GAGVSQSPRYKVAKRGQDVALRCDPISGHVSLFWYQQALGQGPEFLTYFQNEAQLDKSGLPSDRFFAERPEGSVSTLKIQRTQQEDSAVYLCASSPLGLEQFFGPGTRLTVL.

J is TRBJ1-2 and V is TRBV19; the D gene is possibly TRBD1 (6 bases). The germline V gene encodes CDR1 LNHDA and CDR2 SQIVND (reference sequence). The CDR3 is 14 residues long. V was trimmed by 0 bases and J by 6 bases, leaving 11 bases between them. CDR3 nucleotides: TGTGCCAGTAGTATAGAACCAGGGGCGCATGGCTACACCTTC. This codes for CASSIEPGAHGYTF.